These 20 T cell receptor beta chains came from one sample sequenced in a study of T cells after yellow fever vaccination. MiXCR, run by TCRdb on the 5' RACE reads, gives a single entry per CDR3 protein. The table lists about 340,000 distinct CDR3 sequences, roughly an eighth of them singletons, with 2.5% to 4% in the top ten. Sequencing was performed on CD4+ T cells sorted from PBMCs, taken 15 days after the yellow fever booster vaccination. The receptors shown here come from a man aged 18-30 years who received the YFV17D yellow fever vaccine.

V usage is TRBV20-1 and J usage is TRBJ1-5; D gene unclear. CDR3 size: 13 residues. V shed 2 bases and J shed 3 bases, with 8 bases lying between them. CDR1 DFQATT and CDR2 SNEGSKA come from the germline V gene (reference sequence). The DNA of the CDR3 is TGCAGTGCTAGAATGGAGGCCAATCAGCCCCAGCATTTT. Its protein product is CSARMEANQPQHF.

This clonotype was detected only a few times. This rearrangement joins TRBV20-1 to TRBJ2-3; D could derive from TRBD1 or TRBD2 (5 bases each). CDR1 is DFQATT, CDR2 SNEGSKA, per germline (reference sequence). The CDR3 extends over 15 amino acids. Between the trimmed V and J ends, which lost 0 bases and 5 bases, there was a span of 15 bases. The chain's CDR3 is CSARDERGWEDTQYF. The CDR3 coding sequence is TGCAGTGCTAGAGATGAGAGGGGATGGGAAGATACGCAGTATTTT.

This clonotype was counted between two and nine times. This chain's CDR3 is CASSLTRETEAFF. The CDR3 region has the DNA TGTGCCAGCAGCTTAACCAGGGAAACTGAAGCTTTCTTT. The chain recombines TRBV7-6 with TRBJ1-1; maybe TRBD1 (5 bases). This CDR3 comprises 13 residues. Between the trimmed V and J ends, which lost 2 bases and 5 bases, there was a span of 9 bases. The germline CDR1 and CDR2 sequences are SGHVS and FNYEAQ.

Within the sample, this clonotype is medium-sized. The chain recombines TRBV20-1 with TRBJ2-7; perhaps TRBD2 as D (5 bases). The CDR3 runs 15 residues. Deletions cut 2 bases from V and 0 bases from J, with 14 bases between. Germline CDR1 and CDR2: DFQATT and SNEGSKA (reference sequence). CDR3 sequence: CSARPGLLSSYEQYF. CDR3 bases: TGCAGTGCTAGACCCGGACTGTTGAGCTCCTACGAGCAGTACTTC.

CDR3 sequence (DNA): TGTGCCAGCAGCTTCTACACAGGGAATGAGCAGTTCTTC. Translating gives CASSFYTGNEQFF. The chain recombines TRBV7-3 with TRBJ2-1; tentatively, D is TRBD1 (6 bases). The CDR3 consists of 13 residues. From germline, CDR1 is SGHTA and CDR2 FQGTGA. Between the trimmed V and J ends, which lost 3 bases and 7 bases, there was a span of 10 bases. The variable domain in full, completed from reference TRBV7-3 and TRBJ2-1, reads GAGVSQTPSNKVTEKGKYVELRCDPISGHTALYWYRQSLGQGPEFLIYFQGTGAADDSGLPNDRFFAVRPEGSVSTLKIQRTERGDSAVYLCASSFYTGNEQFFGPGTRLTVL.

This clonotype was recorded only once. This rearrangement joins TRBV20-1 to TRBJ2-1; TRBD1 aligns across 8 bases. CDR3 size: 14 residues. Germline CDR1 DFQATT, CDR2 SNEGSKA (reference sequence). The V and J ends lost 5 bases and 2 bases, in that order; junction bases with no gene match: 5. The CDR3 here is CSAQDRDPYNEQFF. In nucleotides, the CDR3 is TGCAGTGCTCAGGACAGGGACCCCTACAATGAGCAGTTCTTC.

The chain employs TRBV4-1 and TRBJ1-1, with D unclear. V lost 4 bases and J 1 base, leaving 13 bases between the germline ends. Germline lookup yields CDR1 MGHRA and CDR2 YSYEKL. CDR3 length equals 15 residues. The CDR3 region is CASSPLYTRNTEAFF. The CDR3 DNA is TGCGCCAGCAGCCCCTTGTATACAAGGAACACTGAAGCTTTCTTT.

The chain uses TRBV5-1 and TRBJ1-1; no firm D call. The germline V gene has CDR1 SGHRS and CDR2 YFSETQ. CDR3 length equals 16 residues. V shed 0 bases and J shed 0 bases, with 12 bases lying between them. CDR3 nucleotide sequence: TGCGCCAGCAGCTTGGGAACGGACTGGTTGAACACTGAAGCTTTCTTT. It yields the protein CASSLGTDWLNTEAFF.

This clonotype was seen a handful of times. The chain couples TRBV28 to TRBJ1-2, with D uncertain. The CDR3 is 12 amino acids. From germline, CDR1 is MDHEN and CDR2 SYDVKM. Trimming removed 6 bases from V and 5 bases from J, with 10 bases in between. The chain's CDR3 is CASSSSVYGYTF. The CDR3 DNA follows: TGTGCCAGCAGCTCCTCTGTTTATGGCTACACCTTC.

V is TRBV7-2 and J is TRBJ2-1, with 7 bases identical to TRBD2. In germline, CDR1 is SGHTA, CDR2 FQGNSA. Trimming at V came to 10 bases and at J to 9 bases, leaving 15 bases not matched to a gene. The CDR3 spans 14 residues. The CDR3 DNA sequence: TGTGCCACCACGGGAGCGGGGCGACGGGGTGAGCAGTTCTTC. Translation gives CATTGAGRRGEQFF. Together with reference TRBV7-2 and TRBJ2-1, the CDR3 gives the full variable domain: GAGVSQSPSNKVTEKGKDVELRCDPISGHTALYWYRQSLGQGLEFLIYFQGNSAPDKSGLPSDRFSAERTGGSVSTLTIQRTQQEDSAVYLCATTGAGRRGEQFFGPGTRLTVL.

This clonotype came up a few times. The chain joins TRBV29-1 to TRBJ1-1; the match to TRBD1 covers 9 bases. This CDR3 spans 14 amino acids. V shed 7 bases, J shed 1 base, and the junction held 7 bases outside the gene matches. The V gene's germline CDR1 is SQVTM and CDR2 ANQGSEA. CDR3 in amino acids: CSAIPGQGNTEAFF. The DNA for the CDR3 is TGCAGCGCCATCCCGGGACAGGGGAACACTGAAGCTTTCTTT.

The chain recombines TRBV19 with TRBJ2-3; D gene unclear. The CDR3 runs 14 residues. Germline V gene lookup returns CDR1 LNHDA and CDR2 SQIVND (reference sequence). V was shortened by 3 bases and J by 3 bases, with 10 bases between the two germline ends. CDR3 sequence: CASSIGQQTDTQYF. The DNA for the CDR3 is TGTGCCAGTAGTATCGGCCAGCAAACAGATACGCAGTATTTT.

This clonotype has more than one count but fewer than ten. The chain employs TRBV6-6 and TRBJ1-1; 7 positions match TRBD1. Trimming at V came to 2 bases and at J to 5 bases, leaving 11 bases not matched to a gene. CDR3 length: 16 amino acids. CDR1 MNHNY and CDR2 SVGAGI come from the germline V gene (reference sequence). The CDR3 is CASSYGGGQVGTEAFF. For the CDR3, the DNA is TGTGCCAGCAGTTACGGGGGAGGACAGGTCGGGACTGAAGCTTTCTTT.

This chain connects TRBV5-1 to TRBJ1-1, with 7 nucleotides matching TRBD1. Trimming took 4 bases from V and 11 from J; bases not matched to a gene: 17. Germline CDR1 is SGHRS and CDR2 is YFSETQ. CDR3 length: 15 amino acids. The CDR3 loop reads CASSLRAGTDSQAFF. For the CDR3, the DNA is TGCGCCAGCAGCCTGCGAGCCGGGACAGATTCGCAGGCTTTCTTT.

The gene calls are TRBV2 and TRBJ1-6, with unresolved D. Trimming removed 6 bases from V and 0 bases from J, with 12 bases in between. This CDR3 region has 16 residues. In germline, CDR1 is SNHLY, CDR2 FYNNEI. This chain's CDR3 is CASSGNGGSYNSPLHF. The CDR3 DNA follows: TGTGCCAGCAGCGGGAATGGAGGCTCCTATAATTCACCCCTCCACTTT.

Ten or more counts support this clonotype. The chain links TRBV11-2 to TRBJ2-3; 8 bases are a match to TRBD2. Germline assignment: CDR1 SGHAT and CDR2 FQNNGV. This CDR3 comprises 16 residues. The junction had 5 bases not matched to a gene; V was cut back by 1 base and J by 2 bases. The CDR3 nucleotides read TGTGCCAGCAGCTTAGTAGTCGGGGGGGCCACAGATACGCAGTATTTT. Its translation is CASSLVVGGATDTQYF. The full variable domain, in which reference TRBV11-2 and TRBJ2-3 provide the parts outside the CDR3, is EAGVAQSPRYKIIEKRQSVAFWCNPISGHATLYWYQQILGQGPKLLIQFQNNGVVDDSQLPKDRFSAERLKGVDSTLKIQPAKLEDSAVYLCASSLVVGGATDTQYFGPGTRLTVL.

This clonotype was observed many times. The DNA for the CDR3 is TGTGCCAGCAGCCAAGCTAGAGCAGCCGGGGAGCTGTTTTTT. Translated, it gives CASSQARAAGELFF. The chain has TRBV3-1 and TRBJ2-2; the D is unclear. The germline V and J ends were trimmed by 1 base and 6 bases, with 9 bases remaining between them. CDR1 and CDR2 (germline): LGHDT, YNNKEL (reference sequence). CDR3 length equals 14 residues.

The chain carries TRBV12-3 or TRBV12-4 and TRBJ2-3; no clear D. This CDR3 region has 15 residues. V gave up 5 bases and J gave up 5 bases, with 17 bases separating them. The CDR3 DNA is TGTGCCAGCAGTAAACCAGGAAATGAAGAAGATACGCAGTATTTT. Residues: CASSKPGNEEDTQYF.

This clonotype was found many times. The chain combines TRBV18 with TRBJ1-2, with no clear D. V was pared by 8 bases and J by 7 bases, with 23 bases between. Germline V lookup: CDR1 KGHSH, CDR2 LQKENI. CDR3 size: 15 residues. The CDR3 DNA reads as TGTGCCAGCACCTTAGGCGGCCTTAGGGAACCTGGCTACACCTTC. Translating it yields CASTLGGLREPGYTF.

This clonotype came up a few times. The chain joins TRBV5-1 to TRBJ2-3; a weak D match, TRBD2 (6 bases). This CDR3 comprises 14 residues. Germline assignment: CDR1 SGHRS and CDR2 YFSETQ. Between the trimmed V and J ends, which lost 5 bases and 2 bases, there was a span of 12 bases. The CDR3 reads CASRSGEFTDTQYF. In nucleotides, the CDR3 is TGCGCCAGCAGGTCGGGGGAGTTCACAGATACGCAGTATTTT.